Listed here are 22 T cell receptor beta chains from one sample, sequenced in a study of blood T cells in healthy people across ages. A second roughly 6 to 11 cycle PCR used barcoded and J-beta primers. In TCRdb, the 5' RACE reads were re-called with MiXCR into one record per CDR3 protein. The profile shows roughly 700,000 distinct CDR3 sequences, 49% of them singletons. Source material: blood. These receptor sequences come from a woman aged 60 to 75 in good health.

This clonotype has more than one count but fewer than ten. V and J are TRBV3-1 and TRBJ2-5; D may be TRBD2 (6 bases). The CDR3 length is 16 residues. CDR1 LGHDT and CDR2 YNNKEL come from the germline V gene (reference sequence). Trimming took 4 bases from V and 0 from J, leaving 15 bases between them. Here the CDR3 reads CASSPGAGRDQETQYF. CDR3 nucleotide sequence: TGTGCCAGCAGCCCCGGCGCGGGGCGGGACCAAGAGACCCAGTACTTC.

The chain recombines TRBV10-3 with TRBJ2-3; D might be TRBD1 or TRBD2, each matching 7 bases. Germline V lookup: CDR1 ENHRY, CDR2 SYGVKD. V was shortened by 3 bases and J by 1 base, with 14 bases between the two germline ends. The CDR3 consists of 16 residues. This CDR3 is CAISDWGGGRTDTQYF. The CDR3 DNA sequence: TGTGCCATCAGTGACTGGGGAGGGGGCCGCACAGATACGCAGTATTTT.

This clonotype has more than one count but fewer than ten. The chain has TRBV18 and TRBJ2-5; D not resolved. CDR3 length: 13 amino acids. The V end was cut by 4 bases, the J end by 5 bases, with 11 bases between. Germline loops: CDR1 KGHSH, CDR2 LQKENI. CDR3 amino acids: CASSRTTEETQYF. DNA of the CDR3: TGTGCCAGCTCACGGACCACCGAGGAGACCCAGTACTTC. Supplemented by reference TRBV18 and TRBJ2-5, the full variable domain reads NAGVMQNPRHLVRRRGQEARLRCSPMKGHSHVYWYRQLPEEGLKFMVYLQKENIIDESGMPKERFSAEFPKEGPSILRIQQVVRGDSAAYFCASSRTTEETQYFGPGTRLLVL.

This clonotype has a handful of counts. V and J are TRBV11-2 and TRBJ1-6, with D tentatively TRBD1 (5 bases). The CDR3 totals 15 residues. The V gene's germline CDR1 is SGHAT and CDR2 FQNNGV. The ends were cut back, 3 bases at V and 7 bases at J, with 13 bases in the middle. Written as DNA, the CDR3 is TGTGCCAGCAGCTTGGAGGGGATTCAGAATTCACCCCTCCACTTT. Its translation is CASSLEGIQNSPLHF.

This chain connects TRBV20-1 to TRBJ2-1; tentative D call: TRBD2 (6 bases). The J call is doubtful: the DNA matches TRBJ2-7 better. The CDR3 is 13 residues long. CDR1 and CDR2 from the germline V gene are DFQATT and SNEGSKA (reference sequence). CDR3 amino acids: CSAKDLPSDEQYF. CDR3 DNA: TGCAGTGCAAAAGACCTCCCTAGCGATGAGCAGTACTTC.

In nucleotides, the CDR3 is TGCAGTGCTAGAGACAGCCCAGAGACCCAGTACTTC. It yields the protein CSARDSPETQYF. The chain joins TRBV20-1 to TRBJ2-5, with D unclear. The V and J ends lost 0 bases and 4 bases respectively, with 6 bases between them. CDR3 length: 12 amino acids. The germline gives CDR1 DFQATT, CDR2 SNEGSKA (reference sequence).

This chain joins TRBV7-2 and TRBJ2-3, with D possibly matching TRBD2 (6 bases). Germline V gene sequence: CDR1 SGHTA, CDR2 FQGNSA. The CDR3 runs 14 residues. V was trimmed by 3 bases and J by 4 bases, leaving 11 bases between them. CDR3 nucleotides: TGTGCCAGCAGCTTCGGGGGAGGCCCAGATACGCAGTATTTT. Its protein product is CASSFGGGPDTQYF.

This clonotype has only one observation. Possible read error: a much larger clone is one base away. V gene TRBV7-3 combines with J gene TRBJ2-7; D remains ambiguous. This CDR3 is built from 14 residues. CDR1 and CDR2 from the germline V gene are SGHTA and FQGTGA. The CDR3 is CASRLGPSSYEQYF. The CDR3 DNA sequence: TGTGCCAGCCGCTTAGGACCTAGCTCCTACGAGCAGTACTTC.

There are many counts of this clonotype. The rearrangement joins TRBV16 to TRBJ2-7; 9 bases line up with TRBD2. Germline V gene data show CDR1 as KGHSY and CDR2 as FQNENV. The ends lost 0 bases at V and 4 bases at J; junction bases unmatched: 4. The CDR3 sequence is 15 residues long. CDR3 sequence (DNA): TGTGCCAGCAGCCAATCCGTTGCGGGAGGGTACGAGCAGTACTTC. Translating it yields CASSQSVAGGYEQYF.

J is TRBJ2-6 and V is TRBV7-2, with D unresolved. V was cut by 1 base and J by 1 base, with 11 bases left in between. The CDR3 is made up of 17 amino acids. Germline V gene lookup returns CDR1 SGHTA and CDR2 FQGNSA. CDR3 nucleotides: TGTGCCAGCAGCTTAGTTCCTTGGGTGTCTGGGGCCAACGTCCTGACTTTC. Translated, it gives CASSLVPWVSGANVLTF. Supplemented by reference TRBV7-2 and TRBJ2-6, the full variable domain reads GAGVSQSPSNKVTEKGKDVELRCDPISGHTALYWYRQSLGQGLEFLIYFQGNSAPDKSGLPSDRFSAERTGGSVSTLTIQRTQQEDSAVYLCASSLVPWVSGANVLTFGAGSRLTVL.

The chain combines TRBV20-1 with TRBJ2-7; perhaps D is TRBD1 or TRBD2 (6 bases each). The germline V and J ends were trimmed by 0 bases and 2 bases, with 17 bases remaining between them. This CDR3 is built from 16 residues. Per germline, CDR1 DFQATT and CDR2 SNEGSKA (reference sequence). CDR3 DNA: TGCAGTGCTAGAGATGGGGACTCAGGGGCTCCCTACGAGCAGTACTTC. It translates to CSARDGDSGAPYEQYF.

The sample holds many counts of this clonotype. The chain links TRBV7-6 to TRBJ2-7; 9 nucleotides agree with TRBD2. The germline V gene has CDR1 SGHVS and CDR2 FNYEAQ. Trimming at V came to 7 bases and at J to 5 bases, leaving 6 bases not matched to a gene. This CDR3 spans 13 amino acids. CDR3 region: CASTGTSNDEQYF. The CDR3 nucleotides are TGTGCCAGCACGGGGACTAGCAACGACGAGCAGTACTTC.

The CDR3 protein is CASSSSGKSSYEQYF. The CDR3 bases are TGTGCCAGCAGCTCCTCAGGGAAAAGCTCCTACGAGCAGTACTTC. The chain carries TRBV28 and TRBJ2-7, with a tentative D call TRBD1 (5 bases). The CDR3 consists of 15 residues. Trimming cost V 6 bases and J 0 bases, with 15 bases left between them. The germline gives CDR1 MDHEN, CDR2 SYDVKM.

This clonotype was recorded a few times. V and J are TRBV2 and TRBJ2-5; TRBD2 matches at 15 bases. This CDR3 spans 17 amino acids. J gave up 6 bases and V 4 bases, and 9 bases lay outside the gene matches. Looked up from germline, CDR1 is SNHLY and CDR2 is FYNNEI. For the CDR3, the DNA is TGTGCCAGCAGTGGAGGACTAGCGGGAGGGCCCCCAAAGACCCAGTACTTC. This encodes CASSGGLAGGPPKTQYF.

The rearrangement uses TRBV20-1 and TRBJ1-2; 8 bases are a match to TRBD1. The V and J ends lost 5 bases and 0 bases, in that order; junction bases with no gene match: 5. Germline V CDR1 and CDR2: DFQATT, SNEGSKA (reference sequence). The CDR3 spans 14 residues. DNA of the CDR3: TGCAGTGCTCTTACGGACAGGGCTAACTATGGCTACACCTTC. Translating gives CSALTDRANYGYTF.

This clonotype was counted a few times. The V and J genes are TRBV4-1 and TRBJ2-1; TRBD1 matches at 10 bases. The CDR3 loop spans 16 amino acids. V was pared by 3 bases and J by 0 bases, with 2 bases of the junction left unmatched. CDR1 is MGHRA and CDR2 is YSYEKL in the germline V gene. The CDR3 loop reads CASSQRQGASYNEQFF. The DNA for the CDR3 is TGCGCCAGCAGCCAGCGACAGGGGGCCTCCTACAATGAGCAGTTCTTC.

This rearrangement joins TRBV5-1 to TRBJ2-1; 8 bases line up with TRBD2. CDR3 length: 15 residues. J lost 3 bases, V lost 4 bases, and 6 bases had no gene match. The germline V gene encodes CDR1 SGHRS and CDR2 YFSETQ. DNA for the CDR3: TGCGCCAGCAGCGCGAGCGGGAGTCTCTACAATGAGCAGTTCTTC. This encodes CASSASGSLYNEQFF.

The genes are TRBV25-1 and TRBJ1-1, with 9 bases identical to TRBD1. The CDR3 extends over 14 amino acids. CDR1 and CDR2 from the germline V gene are MGHDK and SYGVNS. Trimming took 7 bases from V and 6 from J; bases not matched to a gene: 9. CDR3 DNA sequence: TGTGCCAGCATTGACCACAGGGGGCTGGCTGAAGCTTTCTTT. As protein: CASIDHRGLAEAFF.

The table lists this clonotype with a few counts. This chain uses TRBV27 with TRBJ2-4, with TRBD2 identical over 9 bases. The end of the DNA aligns better with TRBJ2-7, so the J call may be wrong. The CDR3 extends over 15 amino acids. Germline V gene lookup returns CDR1 MNHEY and CDR2 SMNVEV (reference sequence). CDR3 DNA sequence: TGTGCCAGCAGTTTTGGCGGGAGGGCCAGCGACGAGCAGTACTTC. Amino acid sequence: CASSFGGRASDEQYF.

This clonotype was seen just once. A single base separates this from a much larger clone, so it may be a read error. V gene TRBV20-1 combines with J gene TRBJ2-7, with 8 bases fitting TRBD1. From germline, CDR1 is DFQATT and CDR2 SNEGSKA (reference sequence). The J segment lost 7 bases and the V segment lost 0 bases, leaving 11 bases of the junction unmatched. CDR3 size: 15 residues. CDR3 DNA sequence: TGCAGTGCTAGAGAGGACAGGGAAAAACCTAATGAGCAGTACTTC. It is translated as CSAREDREKPNEQYF.

Regarding this clonotype: The junction and the germline gene differ at one end; a read error may be behind it. The rearrangement links TRBV14 to TRBJ2-7; D is unclear. Germline values: CDR1 SGHDN, CDR2 FVKESK. The CDR3 spans 14 residues. DNA for the CDR3: TGTGCCAGCAGCCAAGATAGGTTCTCCCACGAGCAGTACTTC. Translation: CASSQDRFSHEQYF.

This clonotype was observed a few times. The rearrangement links TRBV20-1 to TRBJ2-1; 10 bases match TRBD2. The V and J ends lost 0 bases and 10 bases, in that order; junction bases with no gene match: 9. Germline CDR1 is DFQATT and CDR2 is SNEGSKA (reference sequence). The CDR3 is made up of 15 amino acids. CDR3 DNA: TGCAGTGCTAGAGATCTGCAGACTAGCGGGTGGGAGCAGTTCTTC. Encoded protein: CSARDLQTSGWEQFF.